One and the same sample provided the 9 T cell receptor beta chains below, sequenced in a study of blood T cell repertoires in COVID-19. The data were produced by immunoSEQ multiplex PCR, yet TCRdb's version contains in-frame clones alone and is incomplete. The sample includes roughly 120,000 clones, approximately 90% seen only once; the top ten take less than 2%. The sequenced sample consisted of peripheral blood. The receptors were sampled from a human donor with active COVID-19. The donor label of this sample is uncertain.

The chain links TRBV7-2 to TRBJ2-5; TRBD2 aligns across 7 bases. Germline CDR1 and CDR2: SGHTA and FQGNSA. CDR3 length equals 15 residues. Trimming cost V 3 bases and J 3 bases; bases outside gene matches: 7. The CDR3, as DNA: TGTGCCAGCAGCTTTCAGCGGGGCCTAGAAGAGACCCAGTACTTC. Residues: CASSFQRGLEETQYF.

The sample holds a few counts of this clone. V gene TRBV6-5 combines with J gene TRBJ1-6; tentatively, D is TRBD1 (5 bases). The CDR3 has 11 residues. CDR1 is MNHEY, CDR2 SVGAGI, per germline. V lost 8 bases to trimming and J lost 9 bases, with 8 bases between them. CDR3 in DNA: TGTGCCAGCGGGGGAGGTTCACCCCTCCACTTT. Its translation is CASGGGSPLHF.

The chain carries TRBV27 and TRBJ2-7; 8 nucleotides agree with TRBD1. Losses at the gene ends were 7 bases for V and 5 bases for J; bases not matched to a gene: 10. CDR3 size: 14 residues. The germline V gene has CDR1 MNHEY and CDR2 SMNVEV (reference sequence). The CDR3 bases are TGTGCCAGCATGCAGGGGGCCGTTCTACACGAGCAGTACTTC. As protein: CASMQGAVLHEQYF.

This chain uses TRBV4-3 with TRBJ2-5; no firm D call. V was shortened by 3 bases and J by 2 bases, with 13 bases between the two germline ends. Germline values: CDR1 LGHNA, CDR2 YSLEER. This CDR3 spans 15 amino acids. The CDR3, as DNA: TGCGCCAGCAGCCACCAAAACCTCGAGCAAGAGACCCAGTACTTC. This encodes CASSHQNLEQETQYF.

V is TRBV7-8 and J is TRBJ2-3, with 8 positions matching TRBD1. This CDR3 region has 14 residues. Germline CDR1 is SGHVS and CDR2 is FQNEAQ. V shed 5 bases, J shed 5 bases, and the junction held 6 bases outside the gene matches. Here the CDR3 DNA reads TGTGCCAGCAGCCAGGACAGGGCCCAAGATACGCAGTATTTT. Translation: CASSQDRAQDTQYF.

CDR3 bases: TGTGCCAGCAGCTTCCCCAGGGGAGTTGTCAATGAGCAGTTCTTC. The encoded protein is CASSFPRGVVNEQFF. The chain carries TRBV11-2 and TRBJ2-1; perhaps TRBD1 as D (6 bases). Germline CDR1 SGHAT, CDR2 FQNNGV. The CDR3 is 15 residues long. The V and J ends lost 3 bases and 6 bases respectively, with 15 bases between them.

The V and J genes are TRBV5-1 and TRBJ1-1; TRBD1 is a possible D gene (6 bases). The germline V gene encodes CDR1 SGHRS and CDR2 YFSETQ. The V and J ends lost 4 bases and 0 bases respectively, with 7 bases between them. CDR3 length: 13 amino acids. The CDR3 bases are TGCGCCAGCAGCCGACAGGTGAACACTGAAGCTTTCTTT. It is translated as CASSRQVNTEAFF.

V gene TRBV7-2 combines with J gene TRBJ1-4, with D tentatively TRBD1 (5 bases). Trimming removed 3 bases from V and 5 bases from J, with 10 bases in between. The CDR3 contains 14 residues. Germline CDR1 reads SGHTA; CDR2 reads FQGNSA. CDR3 amino acids: CASSFAGLNEKLFF. Written as DNA, the CDR3 is TGTGCCAGCAGCTTTGCAGGGCTAAATGAAAAACTGTTTTTT.

The chain carries TRBV4-1 and TRBJ1-1; D remains unclear. V dropped 0 bases and J dropped 0 bases, with 5 bases sitting between them. The CDR3 has 14 amino acids. CDR1 and CDR2 from the germline V gene are MGHRA and YSYEKL. The chain's CDR3 is CASSQDRVNTEAFF. The CDR3 DNA is TGCGCCAGCAGCCAAGATCGGGTGAACACTGAAGCTTTCTTT.